This T cell receptor (beta chain) derives from a study of cytomegalovirus exposure and HLA in healthy donors. Use of 60 Vbeta and 13 Jbeta primers characterized the PCR. Using immunoSEQ multiplex PCR, the repertoire was profiled, and TCRdb retains in-frame clones only, with some absent. This table has under 200,000 clones, over 9.5% appearing once. Unmatched junction bases numbered 11, after V lost 4 bases and J lost 1 base. The CDR3 is made up of 18 amino acids. Germline-derived CDR1 and CDR2 are SEHNR and FQNEAQ (reference sequence). The receptor was isolated from a man aged 45 to 65 in good health and CMV-seropositive. The specimen sequenced was PBMCs. The chain recombines TRBV7-9 with TRBJ2-5; 11 bases agree with TRBD2. CDR3 protein: CASSSYAGLAGLQETQYF. In nucleotides, the CDR3 is TGTGCCAGCAGCTCCTACGCCGGACTAGCGGGTCTCCAAGAGACCCAGTACTTC.